These 31 T cell receptor beta chains were sequenced from one sample in a study of glioma-infiltrating T cells. TCR alpha and beta CDR3 regions were amplified from RNA using iRepertoire nested multiplex PCR. TCRdb re-called the multiplex PCR reads through MiXCR, storing one row per CDR3 protein. The table shows around 190,000 distinct CDR3 sequences, with around 40% occurring only once. Input material: glioma tissue, nonneoplastic brain tissue, or PBMCs (not recorded which). The receptors derive from a human donor with low-grade glioma or glioblastoma, undergoing nonglioma brain surgery, or in good health (not recorded which).

In this sample, this clonotype turned up many times. V is TRBV28 and J is TRBJ1-1, with 9 bases that match TRBD1. Trimming removed 7 bases from V and 3 bases from J; junction bases left unmatched: 9. The CDR3 runs to 15 residues. CDR1 and CDR2 from the germline V gene are MDHEN and SYDVKM. The CDR3 bases are TGTGCCAGCACCCAAGACAGGGGGGCGGACACTGAAGCTTTCTTT. Protein sequence: CASTQDRGADTEAFF.

The rearrangement uses TRBV7-9 and TRBJ2-3, with D perhaps given as TRBD1 or TRBD2 (5 bases each). V gave up 5 bases and J gave up 2 bases, with 14 bases separating them. Per the germline V gene, CDR1 is SEHNR and CDR2 is FQNEAQ (reference sequence). The CDR3 has 15 residues. In nucleotides, the CDR3 is TGTGCCAGCAGCCGCCGGGACCCAAACACAGATACGCAGTATTTT. Its protein is CASSRRDPNTDTQYF.

On this clonotype: Compared with germline, one end of the junction differs, possibly owing to a read error. V and J are TRBV15 and TRBJ2-1; 10 bases agree with TRBD1. This CDR3 comprises 16 residues. In germline, CDR1 is LNHNV, CDR2 YYDKDF (reference sequence). Written as DNA, the CDR3 is TGTGCCGCCAGCAGCACGGGACAGGGGATTTCCAATGAGCAGTTCTTC. This sequence encodes CAASSTGQGISNEQFF. The variable domain in full, completed from reference TRBV15 and TRBJ2-1, reads DAMVIQNPRYQVTQFGKPVTLSCSQTLNHNVMYWYQQKSSQAPKLLFHYYDKDFNNEADTPDNFQSRRPNTSFCFLDIRSPGLGDTAMYLCAASSTGQGISNEQFFGPGTRLTVL.

This clonotype showed up just a few times. The V and J genes are TRBV5-1 and TRBJ2-1; 9 nucleotides line up with TRBD2. CDR1 and CDR2 from the germline V gene are SGHRS and YFSETQ. V shed 3 bases, J shed 8 bases, and the junction held 12 bases outside the gene matches. The CDR3 has 16 residues. CDR3 region: CASSSTTGTSSHEQFF. CDR3 DNA sequence: TGCGCCAGCAGCTCCACAACCGGGACTAGCAGTCATGAGCAGTTCTTC.

Many counts were recorded for this clonotype. The V and J genes are TRBV20-1 and TRBJ2-1; TRBD2 agrees at 9 bases. The CDR3 has 15 residues. V shed 4 bases, J shed 0 bases, and the junction held 4 bases outside the gene matches. CDR1 is DFQATT and CDR2 is SNEGSKA in the germline V gene (reference sequence). CDR3 residues: CSATLAGNSYNEQFF. CDR3 nucleotide sequence: TGCAGTGCTACCCTAGCGGGAAACTCCTACAATGAGCAGTTCTTC.

Points on this clonotype: Given a much more abundant clone one base away, this may be a read error. The J gene is TRBJ2-5, the V gene TRBV7-2; the match to TRBD1 covers 9 bases. The V and J ends lost 7 bases and 2 bases, in that order; junction bases with no gene match: 8. Germline loops: CDR1 SGHTA, CDR2 FQGNSA. This CDR3 region has 15 residues. CDR3 in amino acids: CASTPPGTGQETQYF. The DNA for the CDR3 is TGTGCCAGCACCCCCCCTGGGACAGGGCAAGAGACCCAGTACTTC.

The chain couples TRBV2 to TRBJ2-1; D gene unclear. The CDR3 is made up of 15 amino acids. CDR1 and CDR2 from the germline V gene are SNHLY and FYNNEI. V gave up 7 bases and J gave up 2 bases, with 15 bases separating them. CDR3 protein: CASMDPDLPYNEQFF. The CDR3 bases are TGTGCCAGCATGGACCCGGACCTCCCCTACAATGAGCAGTTCTTC.

About this clonotype: A much larger clone is a single base away; this may be a read error. The V and J genes are TRBV20-1 and TRBJ2-7, with D maybe TRBD2 (5 bases). This CDR3 comprises 13 residues. CDR1 DFQATT and CDR2 SNEGSKA come from the germline V gene (reference sequence). The CDR3 region has the DNA TGCATTGCCGGACTCCCGAGCTCCTACGAGCAGTACTTC. Its translation: CIAGLPSSYEQYF.

In regard to this clonotype: A read error may explain this, as a much larger clone is one base away. This chain uses TRBV20-1 with TRBJ2-5, with 10 nucleotides matching TRBD2. CDR1 is DFQATT and CDR2 is SNEGSKA in the germline V gene (reference sequence). CDR3 length: 13 amino acids. CDR3 amino acids: CSAKIAGGETQCF. The CDR3 bases are TGCAGTGCTAAGATAGCGGGAGGCGAGACCCAGTGCTTC.

The chain combines TRBV5-4 with TRBJ2-7; 7 nucleotides align to TRBD1. V gave up 4 bases and J gave up 4 bases; unmatched junction bases: 5. In germline, CDR1 is SGHNT, CDR2 YYREEE (reference sequence). The CDR3 sequence is 13 residues long. CDR3 amino acids: CASSNDRAYEQYF. In nucleotides, the CDR3 is TGTGCCAGCAGCAACGACAGGGCTTACGAGCAGTACTTC.

This clonotype appeared many times. The chain is built from TRBV6-1 and TRBJ2-1; the match to TRBD2 covers 14 bases. Germline CDR1 and CDR2: MNHNS and SASEGT. CDR3 length: 16 amino acids. V dropped 11 bases and J dropped 9; count of bases not matched to a gene: 15. The chain's CDR3 is CAHARKGLAGDGEQFF. The CDR3 bases are TGTGCCCACGCGAGGAAGGGACTAGCGGGAGACGGTGAGCAGTTCTTC.

V gene TRBV10-3 combines with J gene TRBJ2-1; 10 nucleotides match TRBD2. Looked up from germline, CDR1 is ENHRY and CDR2 is SYGVKD. With V trimmed by 10 bases and J by 8 bases, 14 bases remained unmatched. This CDR3 spans 15 amino acids. CDR3 sequence: CASTPSLAGVDEQFF. The CDR3, as DNA: TGTGCCAGCACCCCTTCCCTAGCGGGAGTGGATGAGCAGTTCTTC.

This clonotype occurred many times. V gene TRBV20-1 combines with J gene TRBJ1-4, with TRBD1 matching over 8 bases. Germline trimming cut 1 base from V and 8 bases from J; bases unmatched to any gene: 6. This CDR3 is 14 amino acids long. Germline V CDR1 and CDR2: DFQATT, SNEGSKA (reference sequence). The CDR3 loop is CSARGTGFNEKLFF. The CDR3 bases are TGCAGTGCTAGAGGGACAGGGTTTAACGAAAAACTGTTTTTT.

Details on this clonotype: A much larger clone differs from this one at a single base, so this may be a read error. Since no conserved phenylalanine or tryptophan closes the CDR3, a read error is the likely cause. The V gene is TRBV6-9, the J gene TRBJ1-6, with TRBD1 as a possible D gene (6 bases). The CDR3 is made up of 14 amino acids. In germline, CDR1 is MNHGY, CDR2 SVAAGI. CDR3 in DNA: TGTGCCATCAGTTACAGGGAGGTCAATTCACCCCTCCACTCT. Encoded protein: CAISYREVNSPLHS.

The sample holds many counts of this clonotype. The CDR3: CASSWGKNNEQFF. As DNA, the CDR3 is TGTGCCAGCAGTTGGGGGAAGAACAATGAGCAGTTCTTC. The chain has TRBV27 and TRBJ2-1, with D possibly being TRBD1 or TRBD2 (5 bases each). Germline loops: CDR1 MNHEY, CDR2 SMNVEV (reference sequence). This CDR3 has 13 amino acids. V lost 4 bases and J 5 bases, leaving 9 bases between the germline ends.

In this sample, this clonotype turned up many times. This rearrangement joins TRBV6-1 to TRBJ2-7, with 10 bases lining up with TRBD2. The CDR3 has 15 residues. The trim removed 5 bases at V and 2 bases at J, leaving 6 bases unmatched. Germline lookup yields CDR1 MNHNS and CDR2 SASEGT. This CDR3 reads CASSQQSGRAYEQYF. The CDR3 DNA sequence: TGTGCCAGCAGTCAACAGAGCGGGAGGGCCTACGAGCAGTACTTC.

This clonotype was observed a single time. A single base separates this from a much larger clone, so it may be a read error. The chain uses TRBV6-6 and TRBJ2-1; TRBD2 matches at 8 bases. V was pared by 6 bases and J by 3 bases, with 10 bases of the junction left unmatched. This CDR3 has 16 residues. Germline CDR1 is MNHNY and CDR2 is SVGAGI (reference sequence). CDR3 in amino acids: CASRQGTSGLYNEQFF. DNA for the CDR3: TGTGCCAGCAGACAAGGAACTAGCGGTCTCTACAATGAGCAGTTCTTC.

V gene TRBV7-6 combines with J gene TRBJ2-7; D tentatively reads TRBD1 or TRBD2 (5 bases each). Per germline, CDR1 SGHVS and CDR2 FNYEAQ. The CDR3 spans 16 residues. V shed 5 bases and J shed 1 base, with 18 bases lying between them. In nucleotides, the CDR3 is TGTGCCAGCAGCAACGAGCATGGGGGTAGATCCTACGAGCAGTACTTC. Translated: CASSNEHGGRSYEQYF.

Many counts were recorded for this clonotype. The chain carries TRBV28 and TRBJ1-5; 12 positions match TRBD1. This CDR3 has 15 amino acids. J was trimmed by 6 bases and V by 5 bases; bases with no gene match: 5. CDR1 and CDR2 from the germline V gene are MDHEN and SYDVKM. The DNA for the CDR3 is TGTGCCAGCAGTAGCGGGACAGGGGGCCCTCAGCCCCAGCATTTT. Protein: CASSSGTGGPQPQHF. Using reference TRBV28 and TRBJ1-5 for the parts outside the CDR3, the full variable domain is DVKVTQSSRYLVKRTGEKVFLECVQDMDHENMFWYRQDPGLGLRLIYFSYDVKMKEKGDIPEGYSVSREKKERFSLILESASTNQTSMYLCASSSGTGGPQPQHFGDGTRLSIL.

This rearrangement joins TRBV2 to TRBJ2-1, with 9 nucleotides matching TRBD2. CDR3 length equals 16 residues. The J segment lost 4 bases and the V segment lost 7 bases, leaving 11 bases of the junction unmatched. From germline, CDR1 is SNHLY and CDR2 FYNNEI. CDR3 loop: CASTTPVAGAYNEQFF. The CDR3 nucleotides read TGTGCCAGCACCACCCCGGTAGCGGGAGCTTACAATGAGCAGTTCTTC. Using reference TRBV2 and TRBJ2-1 for the parts outside the CDR3, the full variable domain is EPEVTQTPSHQVTQMGQEVILRCVPISNHLYFYWYRQILGQKVEFLVSFYNNEISEKSEIFDDQFSVERPDGSNFTLKIRSTKLEDSAMYFCASTTPVAGAYNEQFFGPGTRLTVL.

Concerning this clonotype: The germline gene is not matched at one end of the junction; a read error may be the cause. The chain joins TRBV2 to TRBJ1-2; D is possibly TRBD1 (6 bases). CDR3 length equals 12 residues. CDR1 is SNHLY, CDR2 FYNNEI, per germline. This CDR3 is CSSTAGVKGYTF. The CDR3 DNA is TGTTCCAGCACTGCAGGGGTAAAAGGCTACACCTTC. Together with reference TRBV2 and TRBJ1-2, the CDR3 gives the full variable domain: EPEVTQTPSHQVTQMGQEVILRCVPISNHLYFYWYRQILGQKVEFLVSFYNNEISEKSEIFDDQFSVERPDGSNFTLKIRSTKLEDSAMYFCSSTAGVKGYTFGSGTRLTVV.

This clonotype was picked up many times. The chain joins TRBV28 to TRBJ2-1; possible D gene TRBD1, 6 bases. V gave up 4 bases and J gave up 3 bases, with 7 bases separating them. The germline gives CDR1 MDHEN, CDR2 SYDVKM. The CDR3 has 13 amino acids. The CDR3 nucleotides read TGTGCCAGCAGTTCAGGGGTCTACAATGAGCAGTTCTTC. This gives the protein CASSSGVYNEQFF.

This clonotype was detected only a few times. This chain uses TRBV11-2 with TRBJ2-1, with D hard to call. The CDR3 is 15 amino acids. Germline V gene lookup returns CDR1 SGHAT and CDR2 FQNNGV. Trimming took 5 bases from V and 0 from J, leaving 11 bases between them. In nucleotides, the CDR3 is TGTGCCAGCAGCACAAACACCTTCTCCTACAATGAGCAGTTCTTC. Translation gives CASSTNTFSYNEQFF.

This clonotype was seen many times. The chain recombines TRBV28 with TRBJ2-7, with 13 bases that match TRBD2. The CDR3 spans 17 residues. The ends lost 5 bases at V and 2 bases at J; junction bases unmatched: 9. Germline V gene sequence: CDR1 MDHEN, CDR2 SYDVKM. The CDR3 nucleotides read TGTGCCAGCAGTCCCTGGACTAGCGGGAGACTCACCTACGAGCAGTACTTC. Its translation: CASSPWTSGRLTYEQYF. Filled out from reference TRBV28 and TRBJ2-7, the complete variable domain reads DVKVTQSSRYLVKRTGEKVFLECVQDMDHENMFWYRQDPGLGLRLIYFSYDVKMKEKGDIPEGYSVSREKKERFSLILESASTNQTSMYLCASSPWTSGRLTYEQYFGPGTRLTVT.

This clonotype has at least ten counts. This chain uses TRBV12-5 with TRBJ2-1; D gene unclear. Germline assignment: CDR1 LGHNT and CDR2 FRNRAP. CDR3 length: 12 amino acids. Trimming left V 5 bases short and J 10 bases short, with 12 bases between. The chain's CDR3 is CASGPLLEEQFF. CDR3 nucleotide sequence: TGTGCTAGTGGTCCCTTACTGGAGGAGCAGTTCTTC.

Remarks on this clonotype: Germline is not matched at one junction end, which may reflect a read error. The chain combines TRBV6-9 with TRBJ1-5, with D hard to call. The CDR3 is 17 amino acids. Germline V lookup: CDR1 MNHGY, CDR2 SVAAGI. The CDR3: CASSYGISGRINKPQHF. The CDR3 region has the DNA TGTGCCAGCAGTTACGGAATCTCTGGACGGATCAATAAGCCCCAGCATTTT.

This clonotype was seen ten or more times. CDR3: CASSLGSREQYF. CDR3 bases: TGTGCCAGCAGTTTAGGGTCACGCGAGCAGTACTTC. The gene calls are TRBV12-3 or TRBV12-4 and TRBJ2-7; unclear D gene. The V and J ends lost 1 base and 6 bases respectively, with 7 bases between them. The CDR3 sequence is 12 residues long.

The V gene is TRBV13, the J gene TRBJ1-1; the D gene is possibly TRBD1 (6 bases). Germline V lookup: CDR1 PRHDT, CDR2 FYEKMQ (reference sequence). The V end lost 6 bases, the J end lost 8 bases, and 22 bases lay between the germline ends. This CDR3 contains 15 residues. The CDR3 region has the DNA TGTGCCAGCAGATATACAGGGTCAACTACCCGGGAAGCTTTCTTT. It codes for CASRYTGSTTREAFF.

The V gene is TRBV12-3 or TRBV12-4, the J gene TRBJ2-1; 11 bases fit TRBD2. This CDR3 contains 15 residues. V shed 2 bases and J 6 bases; nucleotides not matched to a gene: 3. In DNA, the CDR3 is TGTGCCAGCAGTTTAAGTACTAGCGGGAGCAATGAGCAGTTCTTC. Amino acids: CASSLSTSGSNEQFF.

Comments on this clonotype: Since a much larger clone is just one base distant, this may be a read error. The genes are TRBV29-1 and TRBJ2-7; D perhaps matches TRBD1 (5 bases). The V gene's germline CDR1 is SQVTM and CDR2 ANQGSEA. This CDR3 spans 11 amino acids. CDR3 sequence: CTIRGPNEQYF. In DNA, the CDR3 is TGCACCATTAGGGGTCCCAACGAGCAGTACTTC.

Remarks on this clonotype: A much larger clone is a single base away; this may be a read error. The CDR3 sequence is CASRGGSTTDTQYF. The CDR3 DNA reads TGTGCCAGCAGGGGAGGATCGACCACAGATACGCAGTATTTT. The chain links TRBV6-1 to TRBJ2-3, with D possibly being TRBD2 (6 bases). Looked up from germline, CDR1 is MNHNS and CDR2 is SASEGT. The CDR3 is 14 residues long. The V and J ends lost 6 bases and 2 bases respectively, with 12 bases between them.